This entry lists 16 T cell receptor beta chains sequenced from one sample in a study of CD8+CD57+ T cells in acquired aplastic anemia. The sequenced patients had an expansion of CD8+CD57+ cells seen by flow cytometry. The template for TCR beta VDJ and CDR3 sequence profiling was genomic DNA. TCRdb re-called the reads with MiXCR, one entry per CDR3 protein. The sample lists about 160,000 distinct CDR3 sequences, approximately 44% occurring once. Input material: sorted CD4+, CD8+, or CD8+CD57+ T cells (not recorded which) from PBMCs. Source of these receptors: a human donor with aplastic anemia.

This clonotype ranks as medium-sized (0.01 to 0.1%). The CDR3 bases are TGCAGTGCAAAGGGACAGACTACCTACGAGCAGTACTTC. This sequence encodes CSAKGQTTYEQYF. The gene calls are TRBV20-1 and TRBJ2-7; 7 bases are shared with TRBD1. Trimming removed 6 bases from V and 2 bases from J; junction bases left unmatched: 7. There are 13 residues in the CDR3. Germline lookup yields CDR1 DFQATT and CDR2 SNEGSKA (reference sequence).

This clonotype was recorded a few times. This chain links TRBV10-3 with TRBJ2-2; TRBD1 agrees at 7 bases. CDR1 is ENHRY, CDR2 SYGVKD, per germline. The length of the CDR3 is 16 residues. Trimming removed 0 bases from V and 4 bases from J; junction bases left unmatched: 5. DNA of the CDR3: TGTGCCATCAGTGAGTCGAGGACAGGTACCACCGGGGAGCTGTTTTTT. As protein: CAISESRTGTTGELFF.

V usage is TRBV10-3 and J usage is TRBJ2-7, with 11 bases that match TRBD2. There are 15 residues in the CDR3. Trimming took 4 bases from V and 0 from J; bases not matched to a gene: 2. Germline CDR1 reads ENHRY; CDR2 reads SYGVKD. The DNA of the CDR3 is TGTGCCATCAGTGGGCTAGCGGGGGGCTCCTACGAGCAGTACTTC. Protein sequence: CAISGLAGGSYEQYF.

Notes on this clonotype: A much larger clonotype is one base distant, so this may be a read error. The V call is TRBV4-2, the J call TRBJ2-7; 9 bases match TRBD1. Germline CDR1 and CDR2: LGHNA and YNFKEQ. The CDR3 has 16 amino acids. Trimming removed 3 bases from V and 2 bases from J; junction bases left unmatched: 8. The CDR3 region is CASSQRLRDRAYEQYV. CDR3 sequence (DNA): TGTGCCAGCAGCCAGAGACTAAGGGACAGGGCCTACGAGCAGTACGTC.

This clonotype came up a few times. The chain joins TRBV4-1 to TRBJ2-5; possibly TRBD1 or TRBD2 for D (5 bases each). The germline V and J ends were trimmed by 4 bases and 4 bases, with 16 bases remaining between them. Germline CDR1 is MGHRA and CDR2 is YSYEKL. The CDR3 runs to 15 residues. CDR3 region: CASSLSGGWSETQYF. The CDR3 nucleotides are TGCGCCAGCAGCCTAAGTGGGGGTTGGTCAGAGACCCAGTACTTC.

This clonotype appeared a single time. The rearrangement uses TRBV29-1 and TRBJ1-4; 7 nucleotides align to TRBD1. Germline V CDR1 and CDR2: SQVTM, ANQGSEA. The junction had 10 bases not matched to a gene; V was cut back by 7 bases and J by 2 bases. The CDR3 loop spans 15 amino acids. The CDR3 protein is CSAGQVSATNEKLFF. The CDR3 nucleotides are TGCAGCGCCGGACAGGTCTCGGCCACTAATGAAAAACTGTTTTTT.

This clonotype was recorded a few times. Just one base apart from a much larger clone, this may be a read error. CDR3: CASRVGRTGVLAPRHF. CDR3 in DNA: TGTGCCAGCAGAGTTGGCAGGACAGGGGTTTTGGCACCCCGCCACTTT. The rearrangement links TRBV6-1 to TRBJ1-6; 9 nucleotides match TRBD1. The germline V gene encodes CDR1 MNHNS and CDR2 SASEGT. This CDR3 comprises 16 residues.

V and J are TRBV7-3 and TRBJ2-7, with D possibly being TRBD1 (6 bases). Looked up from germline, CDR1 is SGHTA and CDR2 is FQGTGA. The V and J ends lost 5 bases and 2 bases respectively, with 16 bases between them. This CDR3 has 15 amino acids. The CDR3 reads CASSTKKTGPYEQYV. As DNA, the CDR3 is TGTGCCAGCAGCACCAAAAAGACAGGACCCTACGAGCAGTACGTC.

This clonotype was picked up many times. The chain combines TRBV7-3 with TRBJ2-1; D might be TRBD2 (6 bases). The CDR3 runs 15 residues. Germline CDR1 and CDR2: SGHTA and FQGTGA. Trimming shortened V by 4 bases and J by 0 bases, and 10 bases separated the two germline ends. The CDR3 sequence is CASSYAGSSYNEQFF. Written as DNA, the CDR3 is TGTGCCAGCAGCTATGCGGGGAGCTCCTACAATGAGCAGTTCTTC.

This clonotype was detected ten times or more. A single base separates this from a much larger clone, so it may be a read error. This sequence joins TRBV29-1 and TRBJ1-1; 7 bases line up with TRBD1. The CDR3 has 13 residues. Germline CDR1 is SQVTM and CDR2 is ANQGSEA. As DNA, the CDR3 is TGCGGCGTAACCCAAGGGGGCGCGCAAGAAGCTTTCTTT. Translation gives CGVTQGGAQEAFF. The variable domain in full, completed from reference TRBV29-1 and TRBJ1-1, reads SAVISQKPSRDICQRGTSLTIQCQVDSQVTMMFWYRQQPGQSLTLIATANQGSEATYESGFVIDKFPISRPNLTFSTLTVSNMSPEDSSIYLCGVTQGGAQEAFFGQGTRLTVV.

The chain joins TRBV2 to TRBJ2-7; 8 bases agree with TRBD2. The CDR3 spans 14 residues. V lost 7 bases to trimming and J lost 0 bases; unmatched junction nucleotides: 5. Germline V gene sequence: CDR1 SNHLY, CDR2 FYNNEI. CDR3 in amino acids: CASTRGASSYEQYV. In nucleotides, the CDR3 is TGTGCCAGCACGCGGGGGGCGAGCTCCTACGAGCAGTACGTC.

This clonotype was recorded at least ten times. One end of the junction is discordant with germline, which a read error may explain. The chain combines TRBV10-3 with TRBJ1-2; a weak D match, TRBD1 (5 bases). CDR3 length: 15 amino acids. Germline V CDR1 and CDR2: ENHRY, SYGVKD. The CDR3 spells CASSEGIGAGYGYTF. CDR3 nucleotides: TGTGCCAGCAGTGAGGGGATAGGGGCGGGCTATGGCTACACCTTC.

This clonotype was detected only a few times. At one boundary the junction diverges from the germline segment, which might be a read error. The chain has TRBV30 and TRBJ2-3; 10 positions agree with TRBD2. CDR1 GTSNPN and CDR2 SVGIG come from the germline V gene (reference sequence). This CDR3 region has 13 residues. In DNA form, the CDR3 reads TGTACCTGGGGAGCGGGACTAGCGGATACGCAGTATTTT. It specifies CTWGAGLADTQYF.

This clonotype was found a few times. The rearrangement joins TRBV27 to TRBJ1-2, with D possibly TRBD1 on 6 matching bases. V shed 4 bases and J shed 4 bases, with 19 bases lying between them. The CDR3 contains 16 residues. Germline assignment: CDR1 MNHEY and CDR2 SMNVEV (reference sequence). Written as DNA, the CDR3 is TGTGCCAGCAGTTCTAACCTGCGGACAGTTAGCTATGGCTACACCTTC. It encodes CASSSNLRTVSYGYTF.

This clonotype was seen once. The DNA for the CDR3 is TGTGCCACCCGGGACGGCCGGTTGGGCAACACTGAAGCTTTCTTT. It encodes CATRDGRLGNTEAFF. This chain links TRBV24-1 with TRBJ1-1, with TRBD1 as a possible D gene (5 bases). The CDR3 contains 15 residues. Germline loops: CDR1 KGHDR, CDR2 SFDVKD. V was cut by 9 bases and J by 2 bases, with 18 bases left in between.

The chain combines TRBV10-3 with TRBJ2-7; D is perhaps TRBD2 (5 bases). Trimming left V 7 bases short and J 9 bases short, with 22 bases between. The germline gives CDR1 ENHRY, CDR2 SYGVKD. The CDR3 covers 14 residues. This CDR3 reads CAINHSAGGGGQYF. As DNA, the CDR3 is TGTGCCATCAACCACTCGGCAGGAGGAGGAGGGCAGTACTTC.